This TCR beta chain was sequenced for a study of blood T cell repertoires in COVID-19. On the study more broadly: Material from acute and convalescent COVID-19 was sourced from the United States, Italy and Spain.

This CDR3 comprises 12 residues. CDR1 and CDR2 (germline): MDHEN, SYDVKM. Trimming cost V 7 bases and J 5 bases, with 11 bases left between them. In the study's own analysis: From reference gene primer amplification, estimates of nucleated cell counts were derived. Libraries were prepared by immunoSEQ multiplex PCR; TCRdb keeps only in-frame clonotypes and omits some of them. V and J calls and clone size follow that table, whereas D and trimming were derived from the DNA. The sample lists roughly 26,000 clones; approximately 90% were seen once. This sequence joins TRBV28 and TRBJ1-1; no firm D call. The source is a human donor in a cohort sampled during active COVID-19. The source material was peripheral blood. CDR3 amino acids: CASTPRYTEAFF. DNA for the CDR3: TGTGCCAGCACACCACGCTATACTGAAGCTTTCTTT.